These 29 T cell receptor beta chains were all obtained from the same sample, sequenced in a study of CD8 T cells in Susac syndrome. Random-hexamer reverse transcription was applied to roughly 0.5 to 1 ug RNA. TCRdb ran MiXCR on the immunoSEQ multiplex PCR reads and lists one entry per CDR3 protein. Of about 130,000 distinct CDR3 sequences listed, 91% are singletons. The sample comprised CD8+ T cells from PBMCs. The receptor source for this set is a human donor with multiple sclerosis.

The chain links TRBV30 to TRBJ2-3; D is possibly TRBD2 (5 bases). V dropped 0 bases and J dropped 0 bases, with 13 bases sitting between them. CDR1 is GTSNPN, CDR2 SVGIG, per germline (reference sequence). This CDR3 is 16 amino acids long. The CDR3 DNA sequence: TGTGCCTGGAGTGTAGGCCTAGCCGCTAGCACAGATACGCAGTATTTT. Translation: CAWSVGLAASTDTQYF. The complete variable domain, with remaining parts taken from reference TRBV30 and TRBJ2-3, reads SQTIHQWPATLVQPVGSPLSLECTVEGTSNPNLYWYRQAAGRGLQLLFYSVGIGQISSEVPQNLSASRPQDRQFILSSKKLLLSDSGFYLCAWSVGLAASTDTQYFGPGTRLTVL.

The chain carries TRBV4-3 and TRBJ2-7; D unclear. The CDR3 length is 13 residues. Germline assignment: CDR1 LGHNA and CDR2 YSLEER. The germline V and J ends were trimmed by 4 bases and 3 bases, with 10 bases remaining between them. Here the CDR3 DNA reads TGCGCCAGCAGCCTAAGCATGGACTACGAGCAGTACTTC. This translates into CASSLSMDYEQYF.

This chain joins TRBV13 and TRBJ2-1; D might be TRBD2 (5 bases). There are 14 residues in the CDR3. CDR1 and CDR2 from the germline V gene are PRHDT and FYEKMQ (reference sequence). V was cut by 8 bases and J by 3 bases, with 14 bases left in between. The CDR3 coding sequence is TGTGCCAGCCAGGCGGGTCTCCTCTACAATGAGCAGTTCTTC. Translating it yields CASQAGLLYNEQFF.

This clonotype occurred once. The gene calls are TRBV20-1 and TRBJ2-7; 7 bases agree with TRBD2. CDR1 DFQATT and CDR2 SNEGSKA come from the germline V gene (reference sequence). The CDR3 is 12 amino acids. V was pared by 6 bases and J by 3 bases, with 5 bases of the junction left unmatched. The CDR3 is CSARDYNYEQYF. CDR3 coding DNA: TGCAGTGCGAGGGACTACAACTACGAGCAGTACTTC.

Note on this clonotype: Its ends do not fully match the called genes, so a read error is possible. The rearrangement links TRBV30 to TRBJ2-3; D is perhaps TRBD1 (5 bases). The J call may not be correct, given that the DNA end is closer to TRBJ1-5. This CDR3 is built from 11 residues. The germline V gene encodes CDR1 GTSNPN and CDR2 SVGIG (reference sequence). CDR3 amino acids: CGAGDTDTQHF. As DNA, the CDR3 is TGCGGGGCGGGAGACACAGATACGCAGCATTTT.

V usage is TRBV6-2 or TRBV6-3 and J usage is TRBJ2-1; D uncertain. The CDR3 has 16 amino acids. The ends were cut back, 0 bases at V and 2 bases at J, with 11 bases in the middle. The germline CDR1 and CDR2 sequences are MNHEY and SVGEGT. The CDR3: CASSYSTRAPYNEQFF. The DNA for the CDR3 is TGTGCCAGCAGTTACTCGACACGGGCGCCCTACAATGAGCAGTTCTTC.

The V call is TRBV6-5, the J call TRBJ2-3; D not certain. Germline-derived CDR1 and CDR2 are MNHEY and SVGAGI. There are 12 residues in the CDR3. Deletions cut 8 bases from V and 6 bases from J, with 12 bases between. As DNA, the CDR3 is TGTGCCAGCGGCTCCCTCGTGGATACGCAGTATTTT. Protein: CASGSLVDTQYF.

This chain connects TRBV10-3 to TRBJ1-6, with TRBD1 matching 8 bases. V was pared by 6 bases and J by 9 bases, with 7 bases of the junction left unmatched. Germline loops: CDR1 ENHRY, CDR2 SYGVKD. The length of the CDR3 is 14 residues. In DNA form, the CDR3 reads TGTGCCATCAGGCCGACAGGGGACAGTTCACCCCTCCACTTT. Its protein product is CAIRPTGDSSPLHF.

V and J are TRBV6-5 and TRBJ2-1; 7 bases agree with TRBD1. The CDR3 length is 13 residues. The V gene's germline CDR1 is MNHEY and CDR2 SVGAGI. V was clipped by 8 bases and J by 8 bases; unmatched bases: 9. CDR3 loop: CASSTAGGHEQFF. The CDR3 region has the DNA TGTGCCAGCTCGACGGCAGGGGGTCATGAGCAGTTCTTC.

V and J are TRBV27 and TRBJ2-7; 10 nucleotides align to TRBD2. CDR1 is MNHEY and CDR2 is SMNVEV in the germline V gene (reference sequence). The CDR3 sequence is 14 residues long. V dropped 4 bases and J dropped 4; count of bases not matched to a gene: 4. The DNA for the CDR3 is TGTGCCAGCAGTTGGAGCGGGAGGGTGTACGAGCAGTACTTC. Its protein product is CASSWSGRVYEQYF.

The V and J genes are TRBV29-1 and TRBJ2-3; TRBD1 aligns across 9 bases. The V gene end was trimmed by 0 bases and the J gene end by 4 bases; junction bases not matched to a gene: 5. Germline-derived CDR1 and CDR2 are SQVTM and ANQGSEA. The CDR3 has 15 amino acids. CDR3 bases: TGCAGCGTTGAAGACCGGGACAGGGTGTCAGATACGCAGTATTTT. This codes for CSVEDRDRVSDTQYF.

This chain links TRBV4-2 with TRBJ2-1, with 7 bases fitting TRBD1. The CDR3 runs 17 residues. V lost 4 bases and J lost 7; bases outside the gene matches: 16. Germline V gene sequence: CDR1 LGHNA, CDR2 YNFKEQ. This chain's CDR3 is CASSLAQGVEGANEQFF. DNA of the CDR3: TGTGCCAGCAGCCTAGCGCAAGGGGTCGAGGGGGCGAATGAGCAGTTCTTC.

Only one count was recorded for this clonotype. The V and J genes are TRBV20-1 and TRBJ1-4; 8 nucleotides align to TRBD1. This CDR3 spans 16 amino acids. CDR1 is DFQATT and CDR2 is SNEGSKA in the germline V gene (reference sequence). V dropped 5 bases and J dropped 0; count of bases not matched to a gene: 8. The CDR3 DNA reads as TGCAGTGCTTTAGACAGGGGCTGGGCAACTAATGAAAAACTGTTTTTT. It translates to CSALDRGWATNEKLFF.

The chain couples TRBV12-5 to TRBJ2-1; D is unclear. The CDR3 consists of 14 residues. V was shortened by 2 bases and J by 3 bases, with 8 bases between the two germline ends. Germline V CDR1 and CDR2: LGHNT, FRNRAP. DNA for the CDR3: TGTGCTAGTGGTTTGCATGCAGTCTACAATGAGCAGTTCTTC. This translates into CASGLHAVYNEQFF.

V is TRBV9 and J is TRBJ2-7; 13 bases agree with TRBD2. This CDR3 is 15 amino acids long. Germline lookup yields CDR1 SGDLS and CDR2 YYNGEE. V shed 3 bases and J 5 bases; nucleotides not matched to a gene: 5. The CDR3 sequence is CASSAGTSGTNEQYF. The CDR3 bases are TGTGCCAGCAGCGCCGGGACTAGCGGGACAAACGAGCAGTACTTC.

The CDR3 DNA reads TGCAGTGCTAGAGATGACGGCACGGAGCGCCGTTCCTACGAGCAGTACTTC. Translating it yields CSARDDGTERRSYEQYF. The rearrangement uses TRBV20-1 and TRBJ2-7; no definite D call. Trimming removed 0 bases at V and 1 base at J, with 19 bases between. The CDR3 is 17 amino acids. Germline CDR1 and CDR2: DFQATT and SNEGSKA (reference sequence).

The rearrangement joins TRBV29-1 to TRBJ2-7; D is possibly TRBD1 (6 bases). This CDR3 spans 12 amino acids. Germline V CDR1 and CDR2: SQVTM, ANQGSEA. Trimming shortened V by 7 bases and J by 2 bases, and 12 bases separated the two germline ends. CDR3 residues: CSELTGTYEQYF. DNA of the CDR3: TGCAGCGAGCTAACAGGGACCTACGAGCAGTACTTC.

The chain employs TRBV30 and TRBJ1-1, with TRBD1 as a possible D gene (6 bases). The CDR3 covers 15 residues. CDR1 is GTSNPN, CDR2 SVGIG, per germline (reference sequence). The V end was cut by 1 base, the J end by 5 bases, with 17 bases between. This CDR3 is CAWSGGAGVITEAFF. Written as DNA, the CDR3 is TGTGCCTGGAGTGGGGGGGCAGGGGTGATAACTGAAGCTTTCTTT.

This chain joins TRBV30 and TRBJ1-1; D not certain. The CDR3 runs 15 residues. In germline, CDR1 is GTSNPN, CDR2 SVGIG (reference sequence). V lost 3 bases and J 1 base, leaving 15 bases between the germline ends. CDR3 sequence: CAWREENLWNTEAFF. CDR3 nucleotides: TGTGCCTGGAGAGAGGAGAACCTTTGGAACACTGAAGCTTTCTTT.

This chain connects TRBV5-6 to TRBJ2-5, with 7 bases matching TRBD2. Looked up from germline, CDR1 is SGHDT and CDR2 is YYEEEE. Trimming removed 0 bases from V and 5 bases from J; junction bases left unmatched: 13. The CDR3 covers 17 residues. The CDR3 reads CASSLGMLAGEEETQYF. Here the CDR3 DNA reads TGTGCCAGCAGCTTGGGCATGCTGGCGGGAGAGGAGGAGACCCAGTACTTC.

J is TRBJ1-1 and V is TRBV19, with TRBD1 matching over 10 bases. Trimming at V came to 11 bases and at J to 5 bases, leaving 5 bases not matched to a gene. CDR3 length: 12 residues. Germline lookup yields CDR1 LNHDA and CDR2 SQIVND (reference sequence). The CDR3 region has the DNA TGTGCCTGCCGGACAGGGGGGACTGAAGCTTTCTTT. This translates into CACRTGGTEAFF. Supplemented by reference TRBV19 and TRBJ1-1, the full variable domain reads DGGITQSPKYLFRKEGQNVTLSCEQNLNHDAMYWYRQDPGQGLRLIYYSQIVNDFQKGDIAEGYSVSREKKESFPLTVTSAQKNPTAFYLCACRTGGTEAFFGQGTRLTVV.

V usage is TRBV4-3 and J usage is TRBJ1-1, with D tentatively TRBD1 (5 bases). CDR1 and CDR2 from the germline V gene are LGHNA and YSLEER. The V and J ends lost 1 base and 4 bases respectively, with 13 bases between them. The CDR3 length is 15 residues. The CDR3 reads CASSQVFGAGTEAFF. CDR3 DNA sequence: TGCGCCAGCAGCCAAGTTTTCGGGGCTGGCACTGAAGCTTTCTTT.

The chain uses TRBV6-2 or TRBV6-3 and TRBJ2-7; D uncertain. Trimming took 4 bases from V and 3 from J, leaving 4 bases between them. The V gene's germline CDR1 is MNHEY and CDR2 SVGEGT. The CDR3 totals 11 residues. CDR3: CASSWNYEQYF. The CDR3, as DNA: TGTGCCAGCAGTTGGAACTACGAGCAGTACTTC.

The chain couples TRBV6-5 to TRBJ2-5, with TRBD2 matching 7 bases. Trimming took 7 bases from V and 4 from J; bases not matched to a gene: 6. Germline V CDR1 and CDR2: MNHEY, SVGAGI. The CDR3 is 13 amino acids. The CDR3 loop is CASINGEGETQYF. The CDR3 bases are TGTGCCAGCATTAACGGGGAGGGAGAGACCCAGTACTTC.

The rearrangement links TRBV6-2 or TRBV6-3 to TRBJ1-1, with D hard to call. Germline CDR1 is MNHEY and CDR2 is SVGEGT. The CDR3 loop spans 13 amino acids. Trimming left V 0 bases short and J 6 bases short, with 8 bases between. The CDR3 sequence: CASSYSGIAEAFF. The CDR3 bases are TGTGCCAGCAGTTACTCAGGGATCGCTGAAGCTTTCTTT.

The J gene is TRBJ2-3, the V gene TRBV27; D ambiguous. The CDR3 extends over 11 amino acids. Germline V gene sequence: CDR1 MNHEY, CDR2 SMNVEV (reference sequence). The V end lost 4 bases, the J end lost 2 bases, and 1 base lay between the germline ends. The CDR3: CASSSTDTQYF. The DNA of the CDR3 is TGTGCCAGCAGTTCCACAGATACGCAGTATTTT.

The rearrangement joins TRBV24-1 to TRBJ2-2; either TRBD1 or TRBD2 may supply D (8 bases each). This CDR3 contains 20 residues. Deletions cut 1 base from V and 3 bases from J, with 23 bases between. Germline values: CDR1 KGHDR, CDR2 SFDVKD. The CDR3 nucleotides are TGTGCCACCAGTGATTTCGAGACAGGGGCAAGCGGGAGAGACACCGGGGAGCTGTTTTTT. It is translated as CATSDFETGASGRDTGELFF.

V and J are TRBV27 and TRBJ1-1; a possible D gene is TRBD1 (6 bases). This CDR3 region has 14 residues. Trimming shortened V by 8 bases and J by 4 bases, and 17 bases separated the two germline ends. CDR1 is MNHEY, CDR2 SMNVEV, per germline (reference sequence). CDR3 DNA: TGTGCCAGCGCAGATCAGGGGCCCAGCACTGAAGCTTTCTTT. This sequence encodes CASADQGPSTEAFF.

The gene calls are TRBV11-2 and TRBJ2-1; 10 positions match TRBD2. Germline CDR1 SGHAT, CDR2 FQNNGV. The ends lost 5 bases at V and 13 bases at J; junction bases unmatched: 14. The CDR3 covers 15 residues. The CDR3 region has the DNA TGTGCCAGCAGCCCCGGACTAGCGGACTACACATCACAGTTCTTC. Translated: CASSPGLADYTSQFF.